Shown below are 27 T cell receptor beta chains from a single sample sequenced in a study of T cells in women clearing cervical HPV infection. Only in-frame clones appear in the TCRdb table, and some are missing; sequencing was by immunoSEQ multiplex PCR. The sample shows under 35,000 clones, and 18% sits with its ten largest clones. The material sequenced was blood buffy coat. The source of these receptors is a woman between 18 and 70 years old with a cervical HPV16 infection that either progressed to CIN3+ or cleared (not recorded which).

As to this clone: The CDR3 end lies 3 residues beyond the end of the read and is filled in from the germline J gene. This chain joins TRBV7-6 and TRBJ2-5; D perhaps matches TRBD1 (6 bases). V was trimmed by 3 bases and J by 5 bases, leaving 13 bases between them. The CDR3 covers 14 residues. The germline CDR1 and CDR2 sequences are SGHVS and FNYEAQ. The CDR3 bases that were read are TGTGCCAGCAGCTTCGACTATGGGGGCGAGACC. Its translation: CASSFDYGGET. The full-length CDR3 reads as CASSFDYGGETQYF. Full variable domain (rest looked up from reference TRBV7-6 and TRBJ2-5): GAGVSQSPRYKVTKRGQDVALRCDPISGHVSLYWYRQALGQGPEFLTYFNYEAQQDKSGLPNDRFSAERPEGSISTLTIQRTEQRDSAMYRCASSFDYGGETQYFGPGTRLLVL.

Of note for this clone: Read data end 3 residues before the CDR3 end; the end is taken from the germline J gene. V and J are TRBV12-3 or TRBV12-4 and TRBJ2-7, with D possibly matching TRBD2 (6 bases). This CDR3 comprises 13 residues. V shed 5 bases and J shed 5 bases, with 13 bases lying between them. The DNA read from the CDR3 is TGTGCCAGCAGTGTAGGGACTCCCCACGAG. Protein sequence: CASSVGTPHE. The complete CDR3 reads CASSVGTPHEQYF.

For this clone: The CDR3 goes on 3 residues after the read ends, and that part is filled in from the germline J gene. The rearrangement joins TRBV7-2 to TRBJ1-2; D unresolved. The CDR3 contains 11 residues. CDR1 and CDR2 from the germline V gene are SGHTA and FQGNSA. The sequenced part of the CDR3 DNA is TGTGCCAGCAGCTTAGGCTACGAC. It codes for CASSLGYD. The CDR3 in full is CASSLGYDYTF.

A note on this clone: The CDR3 end falls 3 residues outside the read, so it is completed with the germline J gene. V gene TRBV2 combines with J gene TRBJ1-5, with 9 bases lining up with TRBD1. With 6 bases clipped from V and 1 base from J, the junction kept 4 bases outside the gene matches. Per germline, CDR1 SNHLY and CDR2 FYNNEI. The CDR3 consists of 15 residues. The DNA read from the CDR3 is TGTGCCAGCAGGGCACAGGGGGCGAGCAATCAGCCC. This encodes CASRAQGASNQP. The whole CDR3 sequence reads CASRAQGASNQPQHF.

In regard to this clone: The DNA ends 3 residues before the CDR3 does, and the rest of the CDR3 is filled in from the germline J gene. The rearrangement joins TRBV5-6 to TRBJ1-1; 8 nucleotides agree with TRBD1. Germline CDR1 is SGHDT and CDR2 is YYEEEE. The J segment lost 5 bases and the V segment lost 1 base, leaving 4 bases of the junction unmatched. This CDR3 comprises 14 residues. The CDR3 reads CASSLQGAGTEAFF. The CDR3 bases that were read are TGTGCCAGCAGCTTGCAGGGGGCCGGAACTGAA.

Worth noting for this clone: Read data end 3 residues before the CDR3 end; the end is taken from the germline J gene. The chain is built from TRBV28 and TRBJ1-5, with D perhaps TRBD1 (6 bases). The CDR3 sequence is 15 residues long. V was cut by 6 bases and J by 8 bases, with 20 bases left in between. Per germline, CDR1 MDHEN and CDR2 SYDVKM. Partial CDR3 DNA: TGTGCCAGCAGCCCAATTTCTGACAGGTTGAAGCCC. It translates to CASSPISDRLKP. The full CDR3 protein is CASSPISDRLKPQHF.

CDR3 amino acids: CASSLTGKEPQHF. The sequenced part of the CDR3 DNA is TGCGCCAGCAGCTTAACAGGGAAAGAGCCC. The J gene is TRBJ1-5, the V gene TRBV5-1, with D possibly TRBD1 on 6 matching bases. The CDR3 end falls 3 residues outside the read, so it is completed with the germline J gene. The V gene lost 2 bases and the J gene lost 8 bases, with 11 bases spanning the gap. Germline V CDR1 and CDR2: SGHRS, YFSETQ. The CDR3 sequence is 13 residues long.

On this clone itself: The read stops 3 residues short of the end of the CDR3; the missing end is completed from the germline J gene. The chain links TRBV12-3 or TRBV12-4 to TRBJ2-7; tentative D call: TRBD1 (6 bases). Trimming removed 6 bases at V and 4 bases at J, with 16 bases between. CDR3 length: 14 amino acids. The CDR3 reads CASSPARGLYEQYF. CDR3 DNA (partial): TGTGCCAGCAGCCCGGCCAGGGGTTTGTACGAG.

About this clone: Read data end 3 residues before the CDR3 end; the end is taken from the germline J gene. The gene calls are TRBV11-2 and TRBJ2-7, with 7 bases lining up with TRBD1. The CDR3 covers 13 residues. Trimming took 5 bases from V and 5 from J; bases not matched to a gene: 6. CDR1 and CDR2 (germline): SGHAT, FQNNGV. CDR3 bases read: TGTGCCAGCAGCCCAGACAGGGACCACGAG. Encoded protein: CASSPDRDHE. The whole CDR3 protein is CASSPDRDHEQYF.

Remarks on this clone: The CDR3 end is not reached by the read, which stops 3 residues before it; the germline J gene fills it in. The chain employs TRBV7-9 and TRBJ2-3, with D perhaps TRBD2 (6 bases). Germline V gene data show CDR1 as SEHNR and CDR2 as FQNEAQ (reference sequence). This CDR3 is 14 amino acids long. Partial CDR3 DNA: TGTGCCAGCAGCTTAGTGGGAGAGGGCGGGGCG. Translating it yields CASSLVGEGGA. The entire CDR3 protein reads CASSLVGEGGAQYF.

In regard to this clone: At one of its ends the junction is not consistent with the germline gene, which may arise from a read error. The sequenced fragment ends 3 residues before the CDR3 boundary, so the rest is inferred from the germline J gene. This specimen includes other DNA sequences encoding the same CDR3. V gene TRBV13 combines with J gene TRBJ1-2; 8 bases map to TRBD1. This CDR3 has 14 residues. In germline, CDR1 is PRHDT, CDR2 FYEKMQ (reference sequence). CDR3 DNA (partial): TGTGCCAGCATACCGGGACAGGCTAACTATGGT. Translating gives CASIPGQANYG. The whole CDR3 protein is CASIPGQANYGYTF.

Turning to this clone: The read ends 3 residues shy of where the CDR3 ends; the end is completed using the germline J gene. This sequence joins TRBV30 and TRBJ2-5, with D tentatively TRBD1 (5 bases). This CDR3 spans 12 amino acids. In germline, CDR1 is GTSNPN, CDR2 SVGIG (reference sequence). Trimming removed 2 bases from V and 4 bases from J, with 8 bases in between. CDR3 bases read: TGTGCCTGGAGTCCAGGGTCAGAGACC. This translates into CAWSPGSET. The entire CDR3 protein is CAWSPGSETQYF.

CDR3 DNA, as far as it was read: TGTGCCAGCAGTGAAACGGGACAGGGTATTTCTGGGGCCAACGTG. This translates into CASSETGQGISGANV. The whole CDR3 sequence reads CASSETGQGISGANVLFF. The chain uses TRBV6-1 and TRBJ2-2; 9 bases map to TRBD1. The read ends 3 residues early relative to the CDR3; the germline J gene fills the gap. The CDR3 spans 18 residues. Germline-derived CDR1 and CDR2 are MNHNS and SASEGT.

As concerns this clone: The CDR3 end lies 3 residues beyond the end of the read and is filled in from the germline J gene. This chain uses TRBV30 with TRBJ2-2; TRBD1 might be the D (7 bases). The germline CDR1 and CDR2 sequences are GTSNPN and SVGIG (reference sequence). This CDR3 spans 14 amino acids. Between the trimmed V and J ends, which lost 6 bases and 3 bases, there was a span of 14 bases. The covered CDR3 bases are TGTGCCTGCTTGACAGGGAGGTACACCGGGGAG. Translation: CACLTGRYTGE. The full CDR3 is CACLTGRYTGELFF.

CDR3 protein: CASSQESTSGGAGETQYF. The sequenced part of the CDR3 DNA is TGCGCCAGCAGCCAAGAGTCTACTAGCGGGGGGGCGGGAGAGACC. The chain couples TRBV4-1 to TRBJ2-5; 13 nucleotides align to TRBD2. The read ends 3 residues early relative to the CDR3; the germline J gene fills the gap. V dropped 0 bases and J dropped 4; count of bases not matched to a gene: 8. Germline V gives CDR1 MGHRA, CDR2 YSYEKL. The CDR3 length is 18 residues.

Partial CDR3 DNA: TGCGCCAGCAGCCAAGTACTAGATACG. It codes for CASSQVLDT. Given in full, the CDR3 is CASSQVLDTQYF. This sequence joins TRBV4-1 and TRBJ2-3, with D unclear. Read data end 3 residues before the CDR3 end; the end is taken from the germline J gene. This CDR3 comprises 12 residues. Trimming removed 1 base at V and 5 bases at J, with 4 bases between. Germline CDR1 MGHRA, CDR2 YSYEKL.

Comment on this clone: Read coverage stops 3 residues before the CDR3 terminus; the germline J gene supplies the remainder. Other DNA variants within this sample encode the same CDR3. The rearrangement joins TRBV20-1 to TRBJ1-3, with D tentatively TRBD1 (5 bases). The CDR3 is made up of 16 amino acids. The V end lost 0 bases, the J end lost 2 bases, and 14 bases lay between the germline ends. Germline CDR1 DFQATT, CDR2 SNEGSKA (reference sequence). The CDR3 is CSARDQGRTAGNTIYF. Incomplete CDR3 DNA: TGCAGTGCTAGAGATCAGGGAAGGACGGCTGGAAACACC.

Points on this clone: The CDR3 end is not reached by the read, which stops 3 residues before it; the germline J gene fills it in. This rearrangement joins TRBV18 to TRBJ1-1; the match to TRBD1 covers 7 bases. This CDR3 is built from 16 residues. V shed 6 bases, J shed 2 bases, and the junction held 12 bases outside the gene matches. In germline, CDR1 is KGHSH, CDR2 LQKENI. The covered CDR3 bases are TGTGCCAGCTCTGGACAGGCCTCCCGGACCAACACTGAA. This translates into CASSGQASRTNTE. The full CDR3 reads CASSGQASRTNTEAFF.

To note about this clone: Read data end 3 residues before the CDR3 end; the end is taken from the germline J gene. The rearrangement links TRBV9 to TRBJ2-2, with D perhaps TRBD1 (5 bases). Trimming pared 3 bases from V and 0 bases from J, leaving 9 bases between. CDR1 SGDLS and CDR2 YYNGEE come from the germline V gene. This CDR3 contains 15 residues. CDR3 DNA (partial): TGTGCCAGCAGCGCCAAGACAGCGAACACCGGGGAG. Its protein product is CASSAKTANTGE. The full CDR3 is CASSAKTANTGELFF. Filled out from reference TRBV9 and TRBJ2-2, the complete variable domain reads DSGVTQTPKHLITATGQRVTLRCSPRSGDLSVYWYQQSLDQGLQFLIQYYNGEERAKGNILERFSAQQFPDLHSELNLSSLELGDSALYFCASSAKTANTGELFFGEGSRLTVL.

A note on this clone: From the germline J gene comes the end of the CDR3, since the read stops 3 residues before it. The J gene is TRBJ2-3, the V gene TRBV19; the match to TRBD2 covers 7 bases. This CDR3 contains 16 residues. Germline assignment: CDR1 LNHDA and CDR2 SQIVND (reference sequence). The CDR3 loop reads CASSISGRKGQETQYF. CDR3 DNA (partial): TGTGCCAGTAGTATTAGCGGGCGTAAGGGCCAAGAGACG.

Note on this clone: The read comes to an end 3 residues before the CDR3 does, leaving the germline J gene to fill in the end. The V call is TRBV15, the J call TRBJ2-5; either TRBD1 or TRBD2 may supply D (5 bases each). The CDR3 is 15 amino acids. V gave up 3 bases and J gave up 5 bases, with 16 bases separating them. Germline V gene data show CDR1 as LNHNV and CDR2 as YYDKDF (reference sequence). CDR3 DNA (partial): TGTGCCACCAGCAGGAGAGGGGCCTTGGGGGAGACC. This codes for CATSRRGALGET. The CDR3 in its entirety is CATSRRGALGETQYF. The variable domain in full, with the rest retrieved from reference TRBV15 and TRBJ2-5, is DAMVIQNPRYQVTQFGKPVTLSCSQTLNHNVMYWYQQKSSQAPKLLFHYYDKDFNNEADTPDNFQSRRPNTSFCFLDIRSPGLGDTAMYLCATSRRGALGETQYFGPGTRLLVL.

The chain's CDR3 is CASSINNEQFF. The sequenced CDR3 bases are TGTGCCAGCAGCATAAACAATGAG. This chain links TRBV11-3 with TRBJ2-1; the D is unclear. The CDR3 is cut off 3 residues early in the read; its end comes from the germline J gene. Trimming left V 5 bases short and J 5 bases short, with 4 bases between. The CDR3 spans 11 residues. Germline V lookup: CDR1 SGHNT, CDR2 YENEEA.

Remarks on this clone: The read comes to an end 3 residues before the CDR3 does, leaving the germline J gene to fill in the end. The chain couples TRBV6-4 to TRBJ2-3, with D maybe TRBD1 (5 bases). This CDR3 comprises 13 residues. CDR1 MRHNA and CDR2 SNTAGT come from the germline V gene. Trimming cost V 4 bases and J 6 bases, with 11 bases left between them. CDR3 residues: CASSAKHRDTQYF. The CDR3 bases that were read are TGTGCCAGCAGTGCCAAACACAGGGATACG.

A word on this clone: The read terminates 3 residues before the CDR3 end, so the remaining end is supplied by the germline J gene. The gene calls are TRBV19 and TRBJ2-1; 11 positions agree with TRBD2. The ends lost 6 bases at V and 3 bases at J; junction bases unmatched: 7. CDR3 length equals 16 residues. In germline, CDR1 is LNHDA, CDR2 SQIVND (reference sequence). CDR3 loop: CASSESSGRIYNEQFF. CDR3 DNA (partial): TGTGCCAGTAGCGAATCTAGCGGGAGGATCTACAATGAG.

To note about this clone: The sequenced fragment ends 3 residues before the CDR3 boundary, so the rest is inferred from the germline J gene. The chain recombines TRBV7-2 with TRBJ1-2, with 8 nucleotides matching TRBD1. There are 15 residues in the CDR3. Per germline, CDR1 SGHTA and CDR2 FQGNSA. The sequenced part of the CDR3 DNA is TGTGCCAGCACCCGTGGGGGGACAGGTTTCTACGAC. Protein sequence: CASTRGGTGFYD. The entire CDR3 sequence reads CASTRGGTGFYDYTF.

Comment on this clone: The read ends 3 residues shy of where the CDR3 ends; the end is completed using the germline J gene. The rearrangement joins TRBV5-4 to TRBJ1-1; possibly TRBD1 for D (6 bases). The CDR3 spans 15 residues. V gave up 4 bases and J gave up 3 bases, with 16 bases separating them. CDR1 is SGHNT and CDR2 is YYREEE in the germline V gene (reference sequence). Incomplete CDR3 DNA: TGTGCCAGCAGCACTAGACAGGCCGGGGACACTGAA. As protein: CASSTRQAGDTE. In full, the CDR3 is CASSTRQAGDTEAFF.

Regarding this clone: Read sequence stops 3 residues before the CDR3 end, and the germline J gene provides the missing end. The V and J genes are TRBV2 and TRBJ2-5; TRBD1 matches 7 bases. Germline CDR1 is SNHLY and CDR2 is FYNNEI. CDR3 length: 12 residues. V shed 9 bases and J 2 bases; nucleotides not matched to a gene: 3. The CDR3: CASGQEQETQYF. The covered CDR3 bases are TGTGCCAGTGGACAGGAACAAGAGACC.